Shown below are 5 T cell receptor beta chains from a single sample sequenced in a study of blood T cell repertoires in COVID-19. TCRdb's copy holds only in-frame clones and misses some; the assay was immunoSEQ multiplex PCR. This table has around 180,000 clones, less than 85% appearing once. The sequenced material came from peripheral blood. These receptors originate from a woman of 80 years or more with acute or convalescent COVID-19.

The genes are TRBV5-5 and TRBJ1-1; D is perhaps TRBD1 (5 bases). This CDR3 comprises 16 residues. V was trimmed by 0 bases and J by 1 base, leaving 13 bases between them. In germline, CDR1 is SGHKS, CDR2 YYEKEE (reference sequence). The CDR3 DNA follows: TGTGCCAGCAGCTTGGCCCTGGACATAGCGAACACTGAAGCTTTCTTT. Residues: CASSLALDIANTEAFF.

The sample holds a few counts of this clone. The genes are TRBV6-2 or TRBV6-3 and TRBJ2-3; TRBD2 matches at 8 bases. Trimming took 2 bases from V and 4 from J; bases not matched to a gene: 14. The CDR3 sequence is 18 residues long. Germline CDR1 MNHEY, CDR2 SVGEGT. The CDR3 DNA reads TGTGCCAGCAGTTACGAGGGACTGGTTAGCGGGACCCCAGATACGCAGTATTTT. Protein sequence: CASSYEGLVSGTPDTQYF.

Only a few counts were recorded for this clone. The chain has TRBV28 and TRBJ1-5, with a tentative D call TRBD1 (5 bases). The V and J ends lost 3 bases and 8 bases respectively, with 20 bases between them. The germline V gene has CDR1 MDHEN and CDR2 SYDVKM. The CDR3 contains 16 residues. CDR3 amino acids: CASSFSTAPERKPQHF. The CDR3 nucleotides are TGTGCCAGCAGTTTTTCGACAGCCCCAGAGAGAAAGCCCCAGCATTTT.

J is TRBJ2-3 and V is TRBV2; 7 bases fit TRBD2. The length of the CDR3 is 15 residues. Trimming cost V 5 bases and J 0 bases; bases outside gene matches: 5. The V gene's germline CDR1 is SNHLY and CDR2 FYNNEI. The DNA of the CDR3 is TGTGCCAGCAGTACCGAGCGGGACAGCACAGATACGCAGTATTTT. Its protein product is CASSTERDSTDTQYF.

The rearrangement links TRBV10-3 to TRBJ2-7, with TRBD2 identical over 8 bases. V shed 2 bases, J shed 9 bases, and the junction held 9 bases outside the gene matches. Germline-derived CDR1 and CDR2 are ENHRY and SYGVKD. CDR3 length: 14 amino acids. CDR3 loop: CAISETSGEFRQYF. The DNA of the CDR3 is TGTGCCATCAGTGAGACTAGCGGAGAGTTTCGGCAGTACTTC.